This entry is about one TCR beta chain. The antigen this receptor binds is unknown. No much larger clonotype is one base removed from it; base qualities were not supplied. The collaborating institutions used their own protocols to collect whole blood in K2EDTA tubes. For TCRbeta analysis, collaborators shipped samples in one of three forms: frozen whole blood, isolated PBMCs, or DNA extracted from either of those sample types. The immunoSEQ Assay, a bias-controlled multiplex PCR, was used to amplify TCRbeta CDR3 regions from genomic DNA. In the authors' own workflow: Nucleated cell counts per sample were estimated from amplification of reference gene primers within the assay. To quantify the absolute abundance of each unique TCRbeta CDR3 rearrangement, sequence reads were collapsed and filtered. Productive Simpson clonality was computed per sample as the square root of Simpson's diversity index over productive rearrangements. TCRdb obtained this table from immuneACCESS and retained in-frame rearrangements with V and J assigned. These tables miss some clones; where compared with another copy, unresolved V genes account for less than half of the shortfall, and the remainder is unexplained. That table gives V, J and clone size, and the DNA gave D and trimming. The sample has 110,000 or so clones on record, roughly 80% of them singletons. The top ten clones comprise over 10% of the sample.

The data are from a study of blood T cell repertoires in COVID-19 (dated by TCRdb to 2018 to 2020). The study in broad terms: Samples from collaborators originated in the United States, Italy and Spain and spanned both the acute and convalescent phases of COVID-19. The repertoires were released in a freely available public database meant as a resource for research on the immune response to SARS-CoV-2. Subjects who had been exposed to COVID-19, were actively infected with it, or had recovered from it provided the deeply sampled blood TCRbeta repertoires that made up the dataset. The prospective study material was composed of cDNA or gDNA derived from T cells, B-cell-depleted T cells, or PBMCs. The sample metadata nearly always contained a de-identified subject ID, COVID-19 status, age in years and sex. Where HLA class I and class II types were available, the types were taken from metadata supplied by the sample provider, not from assay-based typing. Samples were obtained from the ongoing ImmuneRACE study (first 160 participants) and from roughly 1,300 subjects provided by 6 global collaborators.

Results and caveats for the whole study, not just this receptor: The quantity of clinical and demographic metadata differed by source and by participant and was supplied without curation.

Sequencing used peripheral blood. This receptor was identified in a human donor in a cohort sampled during active COVID-19.

The sequenced DNA: TGTGCCAGCAGCTCGGACAGGCTGGGGGAGACCCAGTACTTC. This yields the protein CASSSDRLGETQYF. In this chain, TRBV2 is recombined with TRBJ2-5; 7 middle bases align to TRBD1. The CDR3 runs 14 residues from the cysteine to the phenylalanine. The retained sequence is limited to the CDR3, 42 bases, with the frame set at the first base. Germline trimming amounts to 6 bases on V and 5 bases on J, with 9 as the count of junction bases outside the gene matches. Via the germline V gene, CDR1 is SNHLY and CDR2 FYNNEI.